This record concerns one TCR beta chain sequence. The data originate from a study of blood T cell repertoires in COVID-19. In the authors' workflow: How many nucleated cells were present was estimated from reference gene primer amplification. The assay was immunoSEQ multiplex PCR, and TCRdb's table has in-frame clones only and misses some. V and J calls and clone size are those listed in that table; D and trimming were worked out from the DNA. The repertoire includes 210,000 or so clones, 86% of them detected once, and 3.5% to 5% sits in the top ten. V gave up 4 bases and J gave up 4 bases, with 7 bases separating them. This CDR3 has 12 amino acids. Germline V gives CDR1 LNHDA, CDR2 SQIVND (reference sequence).

This sequence joins TRBV19 and TRBJ1-2; no firm D call. The receptor's source is a man aged 50 to 59 with acute or convalescent COVID-19. Input material: peripheral blood. CDR3 bases: TGTGCCAGTAGTAAGTCGGGCTATGGCTACACCTTC. This encodes CASSKSGYGYTF.